This T cell receptor (beta chain) was profiled in a study of cytomegalovirus exposure and HLA in healthy donors. Sequencing used immunoSEQ multiplex PCR; TCRdb keeps in-frame clones, though not all of them. The table records 110,000 to 150,000 clones, 90% to 95% of them present only once. The ends lost 4 bases at V and 7 bases at J; junction bases unmatched: 8. The CDR3 runs 14 residues. CDR1 and CDR2 from the germline V gene are SGHRS and YFSETQ. Comments on this clone: What it recognizes is unknown.

Whole-study findings and limits: Later, an analysis found that TCR clusters from the first cohort tended to co-occur in the roughly 120 validation repertoires.

The J gene is TRBJ2-1, the V gene TRBV5-1; 7 bases fit TRBD2. The TCR originated in a man younger than 30 in good health and CMV-seronegative. Source material: PBMCs. The CDR3 reads CASSPSGPGNEQFF. For the CDR3, the DNA is TGCGCCAGCAGCCCTAGCGGACCGGGAAATGAGCAGTTCTTC. Full variable domain (missing parts from reference TRBV5-1 and TRBJ2-1): KAGVTQTPRYLIKTRGQQVTLSCSPISGHRSVSWYQQTPGQGLQFLFEYFSETQRNKGNFPGRFSGRQFSNSRSEMNVSTLELGDSALYLCASSPSGPGNEQFFGPGTRLTVL.